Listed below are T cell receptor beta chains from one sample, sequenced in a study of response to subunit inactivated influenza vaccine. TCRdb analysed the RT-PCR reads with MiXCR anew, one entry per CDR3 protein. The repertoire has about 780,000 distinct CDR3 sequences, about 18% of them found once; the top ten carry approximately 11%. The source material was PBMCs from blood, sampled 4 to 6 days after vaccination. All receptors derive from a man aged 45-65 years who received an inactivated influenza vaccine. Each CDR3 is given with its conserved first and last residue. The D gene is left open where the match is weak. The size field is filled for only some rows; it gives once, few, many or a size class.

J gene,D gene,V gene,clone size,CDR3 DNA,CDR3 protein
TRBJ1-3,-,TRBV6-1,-,TGTGCCAGCAGTGACCGGGACCTTGGAAACACCATATATTTT,CASSDRDLGNTIYF
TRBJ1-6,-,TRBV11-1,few,TGTGCCAGCAGCCACCGTCGGCAGGAATATTCACCCCTCCACTTT,CASSHRRQEYSPLHF
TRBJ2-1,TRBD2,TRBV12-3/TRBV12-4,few,TGTGCCAGCAGAGCCCGGACTAGCGGGTACAATGAGCAGTTCTTC,CASRARTSGYNEQFF
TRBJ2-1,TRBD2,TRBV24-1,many,TGTGCCACCAGTGATGCCGGGACTAGCGGGAGTGAGCAGTTCTTC,CATSDAGTSGSEQFF
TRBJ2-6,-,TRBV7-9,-,TGTGCCAGCAGCTTAGGAGCCGGGACTGGGGCCAACGTCCTGACTTTC,CASSLGAGTGANVLTF
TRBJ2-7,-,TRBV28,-,TGTGCCAGCAGTTTAGTGGAGCAGTACTTC,CASSLVEQYF
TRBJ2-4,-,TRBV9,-,TGTGCCAGCAGCGTAGGCCGATTTGACAGCGACAAAAACATTCAGTACTTC,CASSVGRFDSDKNIQYF
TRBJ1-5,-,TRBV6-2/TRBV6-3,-,TGTGCCAGTAAGATGGACTCTTATAGCAATCAGCCCCAGCATTTT,CASKMDSYSNQPQHF
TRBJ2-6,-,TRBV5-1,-,TGCGCCAGCAGCTCCAGTACAGTATCTGGGGCCAACGTCCTGACTTTC,CASSSSTVSGANVLTF
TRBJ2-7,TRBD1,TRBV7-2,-,TGTGCCAGCAGCCCCGGGACAGGGGGGAATTACGAGCAGTACTTC,CASSPGTGGNYEQYF
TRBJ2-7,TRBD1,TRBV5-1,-,TGCGCCAGCAGCTTCACGACAGGGTCCTACGAGCAGTACTTC,CASSFTTGSYEQYF
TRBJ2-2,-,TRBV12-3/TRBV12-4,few,TGTGCCAGCAGTCTCACAACGGGCACCGGGGAGCTGTTTTTT,CASSLTTGTGELFF